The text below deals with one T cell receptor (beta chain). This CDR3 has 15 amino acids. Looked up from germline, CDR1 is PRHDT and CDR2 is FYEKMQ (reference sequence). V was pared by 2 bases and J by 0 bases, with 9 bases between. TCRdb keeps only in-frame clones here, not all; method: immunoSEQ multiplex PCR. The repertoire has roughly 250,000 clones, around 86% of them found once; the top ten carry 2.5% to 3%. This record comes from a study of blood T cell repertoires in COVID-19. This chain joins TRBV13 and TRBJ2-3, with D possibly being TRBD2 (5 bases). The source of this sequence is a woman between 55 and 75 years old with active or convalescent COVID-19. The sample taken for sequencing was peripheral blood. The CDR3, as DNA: TGTGCCAGCAGCTTAAGCGGAGATAGCACAGATACGCAGTATTTT. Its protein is CASSLSGDSTDTQYF.